A selection of T cell receptor beta chains follows, all from one sample in a study of TIL therapy for anti-PD-1-resistant metastatic lung cancer. Sequencing used immunoSEQ multiplex PCR; TCRdb keeps in-frame clones, though not all of them. The top ten clones hold around 9.1% of a sample with under 15,000 clones, 80% of them seen once. The source material was blood, sampled at baseline. Every receptor here comes from a person aged 25 to 79 with non-small cell lung cancer. Each CDR3 is given without its conserved first and last residue. D genes are given only for firm matches.

>TRBJ2-1|TRBV6-5|-
ASSRSTNEQF
>TRBJ1-2|TRBV5-1|-
ASSSSARSVDGYT
>TRBJ2-7|TRBV27|TRBD2
ASSPGLADYEQY
>TRBJ1-2|TRBV7-9|-
ASSLKGLAYGYT
>TRBJ2-3|TRBV30|-
AWDIQTFSRTDTQY
>TRBJ2-7|TRBV6-5|TRBD2
ASSYASGSVYEQY
>TRBJ2-2|TRBV9|-
ASSVESSWPGELF
>TRBJ2-7|TRBV2|-
ASSEAQVGF
>TRBJ2-3|TRBV19|-
ASQTRETDTQY
>TRBJ2-7|TRBV4-1|TRBD2
ASSQASGAFHEQY
>TRBJ2-2|TRBV30|-
AWSDLGARTGELF
>TRBJ2-7|TRBV6-5|-
ASSQPPEQY
>TRBJ1-2|TRBV14|-
ASSQVGGNYGYT
>TRBJ2-3|TRBV5-1|TRBD2
ASSILPSGGTDTQY
>TRBJ2-7|TRBV2|-
ASSEVGRSYEQY
>TRBJ1-2|TRBV10-3|-
AINGRATNYGYT
>TRBJ2-6|TRBV7-2|-
ASSVDGSGANVLT
>TRBJ2-1|TRBV5-1|TRBD2
ASSLRSGGPSTYNEQF
>TRBJ1-6|TRBV30|-
AWSVQGTSLH
>TRBJ2-4|TRBV11-2|-
ASSYHLQEKNIQY
>TRBJ2-3|TRBV10-1|-
ASSESPASDTQY
>TRBJ1-2|TRBV6-5|TRBD1
ATQTGTGGIRSYT
>TRBJ2-1|TRBV7-9|TRBD2
ASSTTSGNEQF
>TRBJ2-7|TRBV11-2|-
ASSLDLGAEQY
>TRBJ2-7|TRBV4-1|-
ASSQGQTWARDEQY
>TRBJ1-1|TRBV11-3|-
ASSRKGGTEAF
>TRBJ1-1|TRBV5-1|TRBD1
ASSYGTGASLEAF
>TRBJ2-5|TRBV5-1|TRBD2
AISPSGRVQETQY
>TRBJ2-7|TRBV9|-
ASSVGPSSYEQY
>TRBJ2-5|TRBV7-8|-
ASSSRVVGGTQY
>TRBJ2-6|TRBV4-2|-
ASSQDRGSGANVLT
>TRBJ2-3|TRBV19|-
ASKQGTSTDTQY
>TRBJ2-7|TRBV5-1|TRBD1
ASSYGPGQGREQY
>TRBJ1-6|TRBV2|-
ASSEPGNSPLH
>TRBJ1-1|TRBV5-1|-
ASSTTMNTEAF
>TRBJ2-5|TRBV15|TRBD1
ATSRGTGTGEETQY
>TRBJ2-2|TRBV6-4|-
ASSDGGEPPNTGELF
>TRBJ2-1|TRBV7-6|TRBD2
ASSPRGRSLSYNEQF
>TRBJ2-1|TRBV7-9|-
ASRNRSFGPDEQF
>TRBJ1-4|TRBV19|TRBD1
ASSIPGTGHEKLF
>TRBJ2-3|TRBV9|-
ASNGGQSTDTQY
>TRBJ1-4|TRBV6-5|TRBD1
ASSYRGREKLF
>TRBJ1-6|TRBV6-1|-
ASSTRWGAGSPLH
>TRBJ2-7|TRBV18|-
ASSPQVTGRRSSYEQY
>TRBJ1-1|TRBV5-4|-
ASSLYWLNTEAF
>TRBJ2-1|TRBV5-1|-
ASSSGTPRRDEQF
>TRBJ1-4|TRBV4-1|-
ASSPDPGGDEKLF
>TRBJ2-3|TRBV5-1|-
ASSGSSYTDTQY
>TRBJ2-2|TRBV10-1|-
ASSEGVWDTGELF